This TCR beta chain was retrieved from a study of T cell responses to AZD1222 COVID-19 vaccine. The table lists this clone with a count of one. The antigen is undetermined. Pooling covered second doses at about 4 or about 12 weeks. The assay was immunoSEQ multiplex PCR, and TCRdb's table has in-frame clones only and misses some. Of tens of thousands of clones in the sample, around 90% were seen once. V was shortened by 0 bases and J by 7 bases, with 6 bases between the two germline ends. The CDR3 loop spans 13 amino acids. Germline V gene lookup returns CDR1 KGHDR and CDR2 SFDVKD. Study conclusions and caveats: In all cases, repertoires were sampled only after the peak T cell response. Regions left unmutated in variants are reportedly the target of nearly half of spike-specific TCRs.

This sequence originates from an adult who received the AZD1222 COVID-19 vaccine. The chain uses TRBV24-1 and TRBJ2-1; D ambiguous. Sequences were derived from peripheral blood, sampled 28 days after the second AZD1222 dose. The CDR3, as DNA: TGTGCCACCAGTGATTTGCTTTATAATGAGCAGTTCTTC. It is translated as CATSDLLYNEQFF.